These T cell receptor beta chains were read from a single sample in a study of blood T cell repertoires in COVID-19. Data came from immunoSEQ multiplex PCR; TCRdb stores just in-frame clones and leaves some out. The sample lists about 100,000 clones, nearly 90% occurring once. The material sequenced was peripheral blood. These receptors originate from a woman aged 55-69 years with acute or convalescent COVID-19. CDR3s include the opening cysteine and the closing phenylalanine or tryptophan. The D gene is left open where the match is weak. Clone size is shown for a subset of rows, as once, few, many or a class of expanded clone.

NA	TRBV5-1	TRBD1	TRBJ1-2	CASSMLYRGDYGYTF	TGCGCCAGCAGCATGCTCTACAGGGGAGACTATGGCTACACCTTC
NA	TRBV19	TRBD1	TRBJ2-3	CANRDRGKKIGTDTQYF	TGTGCCAACCGGGACAGGGGGAAGAAAATTGGCACAGATACGCAGTATTTT
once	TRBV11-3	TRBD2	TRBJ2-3	CASSASRSGSTDTQYF	TGTGCCAGCAGCGCCAGTCGTAGCGGGAGCACAGATACGCAGTATTTT
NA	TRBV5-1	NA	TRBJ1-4	CASSRDGLNEKLFF	TGCGCCAGCAGCCGGGATGGCTTGAATGAAAAACTGTTTTTT
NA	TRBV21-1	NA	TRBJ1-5	CASSKEGTGDQPQHF	TGTGCCAGCAGCAAGGAGGGGACAGGGGACCAGCCCCAGCATTTT
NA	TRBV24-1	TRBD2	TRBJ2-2	CATSDLAGAGTGELFF	TGTGCCACCAGTGATTTAGCGGGAGCGGGCACCGGGGAGCTGTTTTTT
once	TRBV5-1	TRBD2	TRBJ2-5	CASSDGIAGGVPETQYF	TGCGCCAGCAGCGATGGGATAGCGGGAGGGGTACCAGAGACCCAGTACTTC
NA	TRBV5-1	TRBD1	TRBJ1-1	CASGRTGEAEAFF	TGCGCCAGCGGACGGACAGGGGAGGCTGAAGCTTTCTTT
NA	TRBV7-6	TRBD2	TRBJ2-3	CASSIRPGTSGATDTQYF	TGTGCCAGCAGCATTCGTCCCGGGACTAGCGGGGCCACAGATACGCAGTATTTT
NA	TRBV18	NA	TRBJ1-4	CASSPIRTGEKLFF	TGTGCCAGCTCACCTATCAGGACTGGGGAAAAACTGTTTTTT
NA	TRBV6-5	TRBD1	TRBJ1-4	CASSQQGGNEKLFF	TGTGCCAGCAGTCAACAGGGGGGTAATGAAAAACTGTTTTTT
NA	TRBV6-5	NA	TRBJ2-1	CASSYFFGRRDNEQFF	TGTGCCAGCAGTTACTTCTTTGGCCGGAGAGACAATGAGCAGTTCTTC
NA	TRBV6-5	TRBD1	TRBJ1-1	CASTRSQGMTEAFF	TGTGCCAGCACTCGGTCACAGGGGATGACTGAAGCTTTCTTT
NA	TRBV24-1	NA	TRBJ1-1	CATSTGIDTEAFF	TGTGCCACCAGTACAGGGATAGACACTGAAGCTTTCTTT
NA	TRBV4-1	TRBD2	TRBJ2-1	CASSQETGTSRYNEQFF	TGCGCCAGCAGCCAAGAGACCGGGACTAGCAGATACAATGAGCAGTTCTTC
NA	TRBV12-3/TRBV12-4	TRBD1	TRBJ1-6	CASSRDRVSPLHF	TGTGCCAGCAGCCGGGACAGGGTTTCACCCCTCCACTTT
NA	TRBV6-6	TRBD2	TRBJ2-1	CASSHGGTLAGSSYNEQFF	TGTGCCAGCAGTCACGGGGGGACTCTAGCGGGAAGCTCCTACAATGAGCAGTTCTTC
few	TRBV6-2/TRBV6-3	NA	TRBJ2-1	CASSLLLYNEQFF	TGTGCCAGCAGTTTACTCCTCTACAATGAGCAGTTCTTC
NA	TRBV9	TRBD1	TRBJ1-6	CASSVGSGQGGYSPLHF	TGTGCCAGCAGCGTAGGTTCTGGACAGGGAGGGTATTCACCCCTCCACTTT
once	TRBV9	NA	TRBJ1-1	CASSVGSSRGNTEAFF	TGTGCCAGCAGCGTAGGATCCTCTCGGGGGAACACTGAAGCTTTCTTT
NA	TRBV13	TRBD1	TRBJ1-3	CASSGQGRNTIYF	TGTGCCAGCAGCGGACAGGGTCGAAACACCATATATTTT
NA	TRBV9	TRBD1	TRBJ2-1	CASSSRGLDEQFF	TGTGCCAGCAGTAGCAGGGGGCTCGATGAGCAGTTCTTC